This T cell receptor beta chain appears in the sequencing data of a study of PD-1 blockade in classical Hodgkin lymphoma. Study-wide results and caveats: Complete responders entered with baseline diversity on par with newly diagnosed patients, the results showed.

The germline CDR1 and CDR2 sequences are SNHLY and FYNNEI. Trimming stripped 7 bases from V and 7 bases from J, with 13 bases between. The CDR3 has 12 residues. Generated by immunoSEQ multiplex PCR, the TCRdb table keeps only in-frame clones and is missing some. The sample records 25,000 to 30,000 clones, 70% being singletons. Each of the patients experienced relapse following autologous stem cell transplantation, and their brentuximab vedotin exposure differed. Best overall response was complete response, partial response or progressive disease in these relapsed/refractory classical Hodgkin lymphoma patients. Comment on this clone: Its antigen remains unknown.

The chain recombines TRBV2 with TRBJ1-2; D might be TRBD1 (6 bases). The source was peripheral blood mononuclear cells (PBMCs), collected before the second cycle of nivolumab. The receptor comes from a human donor with classical Hodgkin lymphoma. The CDR3 DNA follows: TGTGCCAGCACGACACAGGGACGTGGCTACACCTTC. Translating gives CASTTQGRGYTF.